Following are 29 T cell receptor beta chains from one sample sequenced in a study of blood T cell repertoires in COVID-19. Clones were sequenced by immunoSEQ multiplex PCR, and TCRdb holds only the in-frame ones, with some missing. Of 200,000 to 300,000 clones in the sample, around 87% are singletons; the top ten hold approximately 7%. Sequencing used peripheral blood. These receptors were taken from a woman between 65 and 79 years old with active or convalescent COVID-19.

The rearrangement links TRBV5-4 to TRBJ1-1; no firm D call. V shed 2 bases and J shed 4 bases, with 9 bases lying between them. Germline CDR1 reads SGHNT; CDR2 reads YYREEE (reference sequence). This CDR3 is 13 amino acids long. The CDR3 here is CASSFLGSTEAFF. The CDR3 coding sequence is TGTGCCAGCAGCTTTTTGGGGAGCACTGAAGCTTTCTTT.

The sample holds a few counts of this clone. The chain links TRBV11-2 to TRBJ1-2; a weak D match, TRBD1 (6 bases). The germline V and J ends were trimmed by 6 bases and 4 bases, with 15 bases remaining between them. Germline loops: CDR1 SGHAT, CDR2 FQNNGV. The CDR3 totals 14 residues. This chain's CDR3 is CASSPGGGGYGYTF. The CDR3 coding sequence is TGTGCCAGCAGTCCCGGGGGGGGCGGCTATGGCTACACCTTC.

This clone showed up just a few times. The chain carries TRBV4-3 and TRBJ2-1; D is unresolved. Germline lookup yields CDR1 LGHNA and CDR2 YSLEER. This CDR3 comprises 12 residues. V was shortened by 6 bases and J by 4 bases, with 7 bases between the two germline ends. For the CDR3, the DNA is TGCGCCAGCAGTCAGACTTACAATGAGCAGTTCTTC. Encoded protein: CASSQTYNEQFF.

This clone occurred once. V is TRBV7-6 and J is TRBJ1-5; 7 bases line up with TRBD1. CDR1 and CDR2 from the germline V gene are SGHVS and FNYEAQ. The CDR3 totals 17 residues. The trim removed 3 bases at V and 2 bases at J, leaving 10 bases unmatched. The CDR3: CASSFNRGSGGNQPQHF. The CDR3 nucleotides are TGTGCCAGCAGCTTTAACAGGGGATCGGGGGGCAATCAGCCCCAGCATTTT.

The chain couples TRBV19 to TRBJ2-1; TRBD2 aligns across 7 bases. CDR1 is LNHDA and CDR2 is SQIVND in the germline V gene (reference sequence). The V segment lost 5 bases and the J segment 9 bases; nucleotides outside the gene matches: 16. This CDR3 has 16 amino acids. The CDR3 loop reads CASSASRGTLLGEQFF. Written as DNA, the CDR3 is TGTGCCAGTAGTGCTTCGCGGGGGACCCTCCTCGGTGAGCAGTTCTTC. Looking up the rest from reference TRBV19 and TRBJ2-1 gives the full variable domain: DGGITQSPKYLFRKEGQNVTLSCEQNLNHDAMYWYRQDPGQGLRLIYYSQIVNDFQKGDIAEGYSVSREKKESFPLTVTSAQKNPTAFYLCASSASRGTLLGEQFFGPGTRLTVL.

The chain carries TRBV19 and TRBJ1-1; TRBD1 aligns across 8 bases. The CDR3 sequence is 15 residues long. Germline trimming cut 7 bases from V and 3 bases from J; bases unmatched to any gene: 10. Looked up from germline, CDR1 is LNHDA and CDR2 is SQIVND (reference sequence). The CDR3 DNA is TGTGCCAGTATCCCCCCGGGACAGGCACACACTGAAGCTTTCTTT. It codes for CASIPPGQAHTEAFF. Filled out from reference TRBV19 and TRBJ1-1, the complete variable domain reads DGGITQSPKYLFRKEGQNVTLSCEQNLNHDAMYWYRQDPGQGLRLIYYSQIVNDFQKGDIAEGYSVSREKKESFPLTVTSAQKNPTAFYLCASIPPGQAHTEAFFGQGTRLTVV.

This clone showed up just a few times. CDR3 loop: CASSEGLQGRVNSPLHF. The CDR3 DNA is TGCGCCAGCAGTGAGGGTTTACAGGGAAGGGTAAATTCACCCCTCCACTTT. The rearrangement links TRBV10-2 to TRBJ1-6; the D gene is possibly TRBD1 (6 bases). The CDR3 loop spans 17 amino acids. V lost 2 bases and J 7 bases, leaving 18 bases between the germline ends. Germline loops: CDR1 WSHSY, CDR2 SAAADI.

The gene calls are TRBV7-2 and TRBJ2-3, with 9 bases lining up with TRBD2. This CDR3 is 15 amino acids long. Germline CDR1 SGHTA, CDR2 FQGNSA. V was pared by 1 base and J by 7 bases, with 6 bases of the junction left unmatched. Here the CDR3 reads CASSLDGGGVNTQYF. The CDR3 DNA reads as TGTGCCAGCAGCTTAGATGGCGGGGGGGTAAATACGCAGTATTTT.

This sequence joins TRBV5-1 and TRBJ2-2; no clear D gene. Deletions cut 4 bases from V and 9 bases from J, with 10 bases between. Germline V gene sequence: CDR1 SGHRS, CDR2 YFSETQ. The CDR3 runs to 12 residues. As DNA, the CDR3 is TGCGCCAGCAGCCCCGGCGGTAGGGAGCTGTTTTTT. Translation: CASSPGGRELFF.

This sequence joins TRBV24-1 and TRBJ1-1; tentatively, D is TRBD1 (6 bases). Trimming removed 4 bases from V and 10 bases from J, with 12 bases in between. This CDR3 is 12 amino acids long. Germline V gene data show CDR1 as KGHDR and CDR2 as SFDVKD. The CDR3 bases are TGTGCCACCAGTGACCCGATCAGGGGAGCTTTCTTT. Translation: CATSDPIRGAFF.

The chain couples TRBV11-2 to TRBJ1-4; D remains ambiguous. The germline CDR1 and CDR2 sequences are SGHAT and FQNNGV. The CDR3 runs 16 residues. Trimming pared 5 bases from V and 4 bases from J, leaving 17 bases between. The CDR3 sequence is CASSLRPGRLNEKLFF. CDR3 coding DNA: TGTGCCAGCAGCCTAAGGCCTGGCAGGCTTAATGAAAAACTGTTTTTT.

The gene calls are TRBV10-3 and TRBJ2-2; the D is unclear. The V gene's germline CDR1 is ENHRY and CDR2 SYGVKD. The CDR3 is 14 amino acids. Deletions cut 2 bases from V and 4 bases from J, with 8 bases between. The CDR3 loop is CAISERQVTGELFF. CDR3 coding DNA: TGTGCCATCAGTGAGAGGCAGGTCACCGGGGAGCTGTTTTTT.

The CDR3 here is CATSVSAGSYTF. The CDR3 nucleotides are TGTGCCACCAGTGTCAGTGCAGGGAGCTACACCTTC. The chain employs TRBV24-1 and TRBJ1-2; maybe TRBD1 (5 bases). The CDR3 loop spans 12 amino acids. Looked up from germline, CDR1 is KGHDR and CDR2 is SFDVKD. V was shortened by 5 bases and J by 9 bases, with 12 bases between the two germline ends.

The J gene is TRBJ2-7, the V gene TRBV15; 8 positions agree with TRBD1. The CDR3 spans 15 residues. Germline-derived CDR1 and CDR2 are LNHNV and YYDKDF (reference sequence). The V segment lost 5 bases and the J segment 7 bases; nucleotides outside the gene matches: 13. The CDR3 region has the DNA TGTGCCACCAGCTCCAGGGGGCGCGTATCCACGGAGCAGTACTTC. As protein: CATSSRGRVSTEQYF.

Note on this clone: This same CDR3 is encoded by further DNA sequences in the sample. V gene TRBV10-2 combines with J gene TRBJ1-5; D possibly corresponds to TRBD1 (5 bases). This CDR3 region has 14 residues. Germline V gene lookup returns CDR1 WSHSY and CDR2 SAAADI. The ends were cut back, 0 bases at V and 5 bases at J, with 8 bases in the middle. The CDR3 sequence: CASSESGGDQPQHF. The DNA of the CDR3 is TGCGCCAGCAGTGAGTCGGGGGGTGATCAGCCCCAGCATTTT.

This clone was detected a few times. The chain carries TRBV27 and TRBJ1-2; perhaps TRBD1 as D (6 bases). V was trimmed by 7 bases and J by 8 bases, leaving 17 bases between them. This CDR3 region has 13 residues. Looked up from germline, CDR1 is MNHEY and CDR2 is SMNVEV (reference sequence). DNA of the CDR3: TGTGCCAGCACAGATTGGCAGGGGAGAGGCTACACCTTC. This encodes CASTDWQGRGYTF.

This clone was seen more than once but under ten times. The chain carries TRBV7-6 and TRBJ2-2, with 7 bases fitting TRBD1. CDR1 SGHVS and CDR2 FNYEAQ come from the germline V gene. Trimming took 5 bases from V and 4 from J; bases not matched to a gene: 7. This CDR3 is 15 amino acids long. CDR3 nucleotide sequence: TGTGCCAGCAGCCCCCGGGACAGCGGCACCGGGGAGCTGTTTTTT. Protein product: CASSPRDSGTGELFF.

DNA of the CDR3: TGTGCCAGCAGTTCCGGACAGGGGAGTTTTGGCTACACCTTC. Its translation is CASSSGQGSFGYTF. V usage is TRBV6-5 and J usage is TRBJ1-2; 9 bases align to TRBD1. CDR3 size: 14 residues. V lost 4 bases and J lost 7; bases outside the gene matches: 7. Per germline, CDR1 MNHEY and CDR2 SVGAGI.

The chain links TRBV5-1 to TRBJ2-3; 11 bases are shared with TRBD2. Unmatched junction bases numbered 8, after V lost 2 bases and J lost 0 bases. There are 18 residues in the CDR3. CDR1 SGHRS and CDR2 YFSETQ come from the germline V gene. The CDR3 protein is CASSFRGLAAPSTDTQYF. CDR3 DNA sequence: TGCGCCAGCAGCTTTCGGGGACTAGCGGCCCCTAGCACAGATACGCAGTATTTT.

The chain is built from TRBV5-1 and TRBJ1-2, with 8 bases identical to TRBD1. J lost 3 bases, V lost 1 base, and 17 bases had no gene match. Germline CDR1 reads SGHRS; CDR2 reads YFSETQ. CDR3 length equals 19 residues. The CDR3 loop is CASSLSGQGSSSRDYGYTF. The DNA of the CDR3 is TGCGCCAGCAGCTTGTCTGGACAGGGTAGTTCATCACGGGACTATGGCTACACCTTC.

The chain links TRBV5-6 to TRBJ1-1; unclear D gene. V was shortened by 2 bases and J by 1 base, with 6 bases between the two germline ends. The germline gives CDR1 SGHDT, CDR2 YYEEEE. The CDR3 sequence is 13 residues long. CDR3 in DNA: TGTGCCAGCAGCTTCCCCCAGAACACTGAAGCTTTCTTT. The encoded protein is CASSFPQNTEAFF.

This clone was observed a single time. One end of the junction does not line up with germline, which may come from a read error. The chain links TRBV12-3 or TRBV12-4 to TRBJ1-5; maybe TRBD1 (5 bases). CDR3 size: 13 residues. The CDR3 coding sequence is TGTGCCAGCAGATTAGAGGGGAATCAGCCCCAGCATTTT. Translated: CASRLEGNQPQHF.

The genes are TRBV6-1 and TRBJ2-2; 10 nucleotides agree with TRBD1. V lost 3 bases and J lost 1; bases outside the gene matches: 8. The CDR3 totals 18 residues. Germline loops: CDR1 MNHNS, CDR2 SASEGT. The CDR3 DNA reads TGTGCCAGCAGTGACCGGGACAGGGGACCAAGGAACACCGGGGAGCTGTTTTTT. Translating gives CASSDRDRGPRNTGELFF.

The chain couples TRBV4-3 to TRBJ1-2; D not resolved. Trimming removed 1 base from V and 8 bases from J, with 11 bases in between. Looked up from germline, CDR1 is LGHNA and CDR2 is YSLEER. The CDR3 consists of 13 residues. The CDR3 spells CASSQGPVGGYTF. CDR3 in DNA: TGCGCCAGCAGCCAAGGTCCCGTTGGCGGCTACACCTTC.

The rearrangement joins TRBV7-3 to TRBJ1-1, with TRBD1 identical over 8 bases. The V gene's germline CDR1 is SGHTA and CDR2 FQGTGA. V was pared by 5 bases and J by 4 bases, with 6 bases of the junction left unmatched. The CDR3 has 14 amino acids. The CDR3, as DNA: TGTGCCAGCAGCAGTCAGGGGGCCGGCACTGAAGCTTTCTTT. This sequence encodes CASSSQGAGTEAFF.

This clone has just a few counts. This chain joins TRBV5-4 and TRBJ2-1, with D unresolved. The CDR3 runs 14 residues. The ends were cut back, 5 bases at V and 0 bases at J, with 9 bases in the middle. Germline CDR1 and CDR2: SGHNT and YYREEE (reference sequence). CDR3 bases: TGTGCCAGCAGGTCCGAGAGCTCCTACAATGAGCAGTTCTTC. Its protein product is CASRSESSYNEQFF.

This CDR3 is CASSLHRDRGYGYTF. The CDR3 DNA sequence: TGTGCCAGCAGCCTCCACAGGGACCGGGGCTATGGCTACACCTTC. V usage is TRBV3-1 (or the pseudogene TRBV3-2) and J usage is TRBJ1-2; the D gene is possibly TRBD1 (6 bases). This CDR3 is 15 amino acids long. Germline V gene sequence: CDR1 LGHDT, CDR2 YNNKEL (reference sequence). V dropped 4 bases and J dropped 4 bases, with 16 bases sitting between them.

This clone has a single count. The V gene is TRBV28, the J gene TRBJ2-3; a possible D gene is TRBD1 (5 bases). This CDR3 is 15 amino acids long. V was shortened by 6 bases and J by 3 bases, with 16 bases between the two germline ends. The germline V gene encodes CDR1 MDHEN and CDR2 SYDVKM. CDR3 DNA sequence: TGTGCCAGCAGCCACAGCACCAGGGAAACAGATACGCAGTATTTT. Residues: CASSHSTRETDTQYF.

This chain uses TRBV19 with TRBJ1-3; D unclear. With 5 bases removed from V and 0 bases from J, the gap between germline ends came to 14 bases. The CDR3 loop spans 16 amino acids. In germline, CDR1 is LNHDA, CDR2 SQIVND (reference sequence). The CDR3 loop is CASSPVERHSGNTIYF. The CDR3 bases are TGTGCCAGTAGTCCAGTGGAGAGGCACTCTGGAAACACCATATATTTT.